This TCR beta chain is from a study of shared clonotypes between healthy human individuals. Trimming stripped 5 bases from V and 1 base from J, with 12 bases between. Germline V gene lookup returns CDR1 MGHDK and CDR2 SYGVNS. This CDR3 contains 15 residues. Whole-study results and caveats: Sampling covered blood only; tissue repertoires likely differ.

TCRdb's copy holds only in-frame clones and misses some; the assay was immunoSEQ multiplex PCR. The table lists 950,000 to 1,300,000 clones, around 76% of them singletons. A split of CD4+ cells into CD45RA+ naive and CD45RA-negative memory subsets was performed. Only a few counts were recorded for this clone. The antigen is unknown. The chain is built from TRBV25-1 and TRBJ1-3; no definite D call. The source material was memory CD4+ T cells sorted from blood. As to subset: CD45RA-negative fraction. The clonotype comes from a man in his late teens or twenties in good health. For the CDR3, the DNA is TGTGCCAGCAGTATTTCGACGCGGTCTGGAAACACCATATATTTT. It codes for CASSISTRSGNTIYF. Together with reference TRBV25-1 and TRBJ1-3, the CDR3 gives the full variable domain: EADIYQTPRYLVIGTGKKITLECSQTMGHDKMYWYQQDPGMELHLIHYSYGVNSTEKGDLSSESTVSRIRTEHFPLTLESARPSHTSQYLCASSISTRSGNTIYFGEGSWLTVV.